This paragraph covers one T cell receptor beta chain sequence. This CDR3 contains 13 residues. Trimming cost V 2 bases and J 12 bases, with 20 bases left between them. Germline lookup yields CDR1 DFQATT and CDR2 SNEGSKA (reference sequence). The sample belongs to a study of response to subunit inactivated influenza vaccine. TCRdb processed the RT-PCR reads anew with MiXCR; each CDR3 protein has one entry. The repertoire includes about 500,000 distinct CDR3 sequences, 15% to 20% of them detected once, and approximately 3% sits in the top ten. The sample here was CD4+ T cells sorted from PBMCs, taken around 25 months after vaccination. The receptor comes from a man between 50 and 75 years old who received an inactivated influenza vaccine. The chain carries TRBV20-1 and TRBJ2-7, with D perhaps TRBD2 (6 bases). CDR3 bases: TGCAGTGCTAGATACCCTTTGGGGGGAGTACTGTACTTC. Its translation is CSARYPLGGVLYF.